Sequencing of this T cell receptor beta chain was carried out in a study of PD-L1 blockade in urothelial cancer. Study overall: Patients commenced atezolizumab in 2014, and it was given at 1,200 mg intravenously every 3 weeks. Overall study findings and caveats: When measured at 3 weeks, tumor-associated blood clones expanded more in durable-benefit patients.

Points on this clone: The antigen is unknown.

TCRdb's copy holds only in-frame clones and misses some; the assay was immunoSEQ multiplex PCR. The sample consists of about 84,000 clones, 90% to 95% of them appearing once. This receptor was obtained from a man aged 60-69 years with urothelial cancer. The sample here was PBMCs, taken around atezolizumab (anti-PD-L1) treatment.

CDR3 bases: TGTGCCAGCAGTTTAGGGACGGGGACTAGCGGGAGTCGTGAGCAGTTCTTC. Protein product: CASSLGTGTSGSREQFF. The rearrangement joins TRBV28 to TRBJ2-1, with TRBD2 matching 14 bases. The CDR3 consists of 17 residues. The V gene's germline CDR1 is MDHEN and CDR2 SYDVKM. The ends lost 2 bases at V and 9 bases at J; junction bases unmatched: 9.